Described below is a single T cell receptor beta chain sequence and its context. Its antigen is not known. This same CDR3 is encoded by further DNA sequences in the sample. The germline V gene encodes CDR1 GTSNPN and CDR2 SVGIG (reference sequence). This CDR3 has 13 amino acids. V shed 7 bases, J shed 0 bases, and the junction held 5 bases outside the gene matches. The sample comes from a study of cytomegalovirus exposure and HLA in healthy donors. Study outcomes and limitations: V- and J-gene trimming in TCR beta was tied to a missense DCLRE1C variant by an analysis performed later.

The PCR used 60 Vbeta and 13 Jbeta primers. TCRdb's table, derived via immunoSEQ multiplex PCR, lists solely in-frame clones and lacks some. The sample includes fewer than 200,000 clones, roughly 87% seen only once; the top ten take around 0.25%. The V gene is TRBV30, the J gene TRBJ1-1; TRBD1 aligns across 7 bases. The sequenced sample consisted of PBMCs. The sequence was collected from a girl less than two years old in good health and CMV-seronegative. The CDR3 DNA reads as TGTGCCTTGACAGGGTCTATGAACACTGAAGCTTTCTTT. The encoded protein is CALTGSMNTEAFF.